This T cell receptor beta chain was identified during a study of blood T cells in healthy people across ages. The use of a sample-barcoded 5' primer and a J-beta primer mix characterized a second PCR of roughly 6 to 11 cycles. Unique molecular identifiers of 12 random nucleotides labeled each cDNA. TCRdb called the 5' RACE reads again in MiXCR, with one record for every CDR3 protein. The sample lists roughly 700,000 distinct CDR3 sequences, 49% seen once, with roughly 30% in the top ten. Germline V gene sequence: CDR1 SGHRS, CDR2 YFSETQ. The CDR3 spans 15 residues. V shed 3 bases and J 2 bases; nucleotides not matched to a gene: 4. Every donor gave roughly 9.6 milliliters of peripheral blood. Every sample yielded at least 6 million isolated PBMCs. At least 6 micrograms of total RNA were extracted per sample.

The sequenced sample consisted of blood. The sequence was collected from a woman aged 60-70 years in good health. The V gene is TRBV5-1, the J gene TRBJ2-1; 8 bases agree with TRBD1. Here the CDR3 reads CASSWGQVPYNEQFF. The DNA for the CDR3 is TGCGCCAGCAGCTGGGGACAGGTACCCTACAATGAGCAGTTCTTC.